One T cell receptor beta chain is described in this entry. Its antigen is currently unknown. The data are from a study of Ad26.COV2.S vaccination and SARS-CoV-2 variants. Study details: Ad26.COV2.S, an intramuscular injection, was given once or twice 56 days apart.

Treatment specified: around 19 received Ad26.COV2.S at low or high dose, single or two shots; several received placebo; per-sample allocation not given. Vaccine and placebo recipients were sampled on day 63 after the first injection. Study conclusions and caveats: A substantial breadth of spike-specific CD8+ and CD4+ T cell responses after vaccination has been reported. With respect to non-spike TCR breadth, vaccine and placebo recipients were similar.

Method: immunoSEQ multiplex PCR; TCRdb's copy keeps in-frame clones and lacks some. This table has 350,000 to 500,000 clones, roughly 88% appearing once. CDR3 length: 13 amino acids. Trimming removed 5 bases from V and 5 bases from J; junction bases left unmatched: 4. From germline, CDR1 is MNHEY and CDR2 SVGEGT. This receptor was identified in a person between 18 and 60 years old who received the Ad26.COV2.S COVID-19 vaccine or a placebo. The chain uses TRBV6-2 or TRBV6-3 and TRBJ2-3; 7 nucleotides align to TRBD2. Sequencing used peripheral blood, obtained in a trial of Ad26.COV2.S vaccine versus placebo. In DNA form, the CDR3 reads TGTGCCAGCAGTCGACTAGCAGAAGATACGCAGTATTTT. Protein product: CASSRLAEDTQYF.